These 22 T cell receptor beta chains were sequenced from one sample in a study of T-cell reconstitution after alpha-beta-depleted transplantation in children. The library targeted TCRbeta and was prepared with unique molecular identifiers. TCRdb called the PCR reads again in MiXCR, with one record for every CDR3 protein. The data show some 460,000 distinct CDR3 sequences, around 16% seen once. The sample in question was PBMCs, mostly from graft donor cells, obtained 360 days after TCRalphabeta/CD19-depleted stem cell transplant. Receptors originate from a boy under three years old who had a stem cell transplant for Wiskott-Aldrich syndrome, so the T cells may come from the graft donor.

J is TRBJ2-2 and V is TRBV29-1; a possible D gene is TRBD2 (5 bases). CDR1 and CDR2 from the germline V gene are SQVTM and ANQGSEA. CDR3 length equals 13 residues. Trimming left V 5 bases short and J 1 base short, with 8 bases between. This chain's CDR3 is CSVRGENTGELFF. The CDR3 DNA sequence: TGCAGCGTTCGGGGAGAGAACACCGGGGAGCTGTTTTTT.

The chain uses TRBV7-2 and TRBJ2-1, with 15 bases that match TRBD2. Unmatched junction bases numbered 0, after V lost 0 bases and J lost 9 bases. The CDR3 contains 15 residues. Looked up from germline, CDR1 is SGHTA and CDR2 is FQGNSA. The CDR3 sequence is CASSLAGLAGGEQFF. CDR3 DNA: TGTGCCAGCAGCTTAGCGGGACTAGCGGGAGGTGAGCAGTTCTTC.

The sample holds one count of this clonotype. The chain employs TRBV7-8 and TRBJ2-7, with TRBD1 identical over 11 bases. Trimming removed 1 base from V and 2 bases from J; junction bases left unmatched: 4. Germline CDR1 and CDR2: SGHVS and FQNEAQ. There are 16 residues in the CDR3. The CDR3 reads CASSLVGQGVPYEQYF. CDR3 nucleotides: TGTGCCAGCAGCTTAGTGGGACAGGGGGTCCCCTACGAGCAGTACTTC.

This clonotype was counted only a few times. J is TRBJ1-3 and V is TRBV7-9; unclear D gene. The CDR3 loop spans 13 amino acids. Trimming left V 8 bases short and J 4 bases short, with 12 bases between. CDR1 and CDR2 (germline): SEHNR, FQNEAQ (reference sequence). Here the CDR3 DNA reads TGTGCCAGCGACCGTCTTTACGGAAACACCATATATTTT. Residues: CASDRLYGNTIYF.

The rearrangement uses TRBV5-1 and TRBJ2-3; 15 nucleotides line up with TRBD2. V was pared by 0 bases and J by 2 bases, with 4 bases of the junction left unmatched. The CDR3 runs 18 residues. CDR1 is SGHRS, CDR2 YFSETQ, per germline. The CDR3 nucleotides read TGCGCCAGCAGCTTGGGTGGACTAGCGGGGGGGTCCACAGATACGCAGTATTTT. As protein: CASSLGGLAGGSTDTQYF.

The chain couples TRBV4-3 to TRBJ1-3; D uncertain. The germline gives CDR1 LGHNA, CDR2 YSLEER. The length of the CDR3 is 16 residues. V was cut by 1 base and J by 0 bases, with 10 bases left in between. CDR3 nucleotides: TGCGCCAGCAGCCAAGTTAATACGGTCTCTGGAAACACCATATATTTT. Residues: CASSQVNTVSGNTIYF.

The chain employs TRBV20-1 and TRBJ2-7; D is unresolved. The CDR3 runs to 11 residues. CDR1 is DFQATT and CDR2 is SNEGSKA in the germline V gene (reference sequence). Between the trimmed V and J ends, which lost 3 bases and 9 bases, there was a span of 12 bases. CDR3 in amino acids: CSASSSMGQYF. The CDR3, as DNA: TGCAGTGCTAGTTCATCAATGGGGCAGTACTTC.

The V and J genes are TRBV20-1 and TRBJ2-5, with 8 bases aligning to TRBD1. CDR1 and CDR2 from the germline V gene are DFQATT and SNEGSKA (reference sequence). J gave up 3 bases and V 3 bases, and 6 bases lay outside the gene matches. The CDR3 contains 14 residues. The CDR3 reads CSASRQGFKETQYF. For the CDR3, the DNA is TGCAGTGCTAGCCGACAGGGGTTCAAAGAGACCCAGTACTTC.

This clonotype occurred once. The CDR3 coding sequence is TGTGCCAGCAGCGTAGGACTAACCTCTGGAGATACGCAGTATTTT. Translated: CASSVGLTSGDTQYF. The V gene is TRBV9, the J gene TRBJ2-3, with a possible D match to TRBD2 (5 bases). Trimming shortened V by 0 bases and J by 5 bases, and 13 bases separated the two germline ends. The germline V gene encodes CDR1 SGDLS and CDR2 YYNGEE. The CDR3 runs to 15 residues.

In this sample, this clonotype turned up a few times. The genes are TRBV12-3 or TRBV12-4 and TRBJ2-7; tentative D call: TRBD1 (6 bases). V dropped 3 bases and J dropped 5 bases, with 11 bases sitting between them. The CDR3 runs 13 residues. CDR3 in amino acids: CASSFRGIDEQYF. The CDR3 nucleotides are TGTGCCAGCAGTTTCAGGGGAATCGACGAGCAGTACTTC.

V and J are TRBV15 and TRBJ2-3; tentatively, D is TRBD2 (6 bases). Trimming took 3 bases from V and 0 from J, leaving 10 bases between them. Germline lookup yields CDR1 LNHNV and CDR2 YYDKDF (reference sequence). The length of the CDR3 is 15 residues. CDR3 nucleotide sequence: TGTGCCACCAGCAGGACTAGACCTAGCACAGATACGCAGTATTTT. As protein: CATSRTRPSTDTQYF.

The chain combines TRBV4-3 with TRBJ2-4, with 9 bases identical to TRBD2. Germline V gene lookup returns CDR1 LGHNA and CDR2 YSLEER. Germline trimming cut 1 base from V and 8 bases from J; bases unmatched to any gene: 3. This CDR3 contains 14 residues. The CDR3: CASSQGLADYIQYF. DNA for the CDR3: TGCGCCAGCAGCCAAGGACTAGCGGATTACATTCAGTACTTC.

This chain joins TRBV28 and TRBJ2-7, with D possibly TRBD1 on 7 matching bases. The germline V gene has CDR1 MDHEN and CDR2 SYDVKM. Trimming took 5 bases from V and 5 from J, leaving 19 bases between them. CDR3 length: 15 residues. CDR3 DNA: TGTGCCAGCAGTAACCTTGCGCAGGGGGAGGACGAGCAGTACTTC. Its protein product is CASSNLAQGEDEQYF.

This clonotype was seen a single time. At one of its ends the junction is not consistent with the germline gene, which may arise from a read error. This CDR3 reads CASSLRGALKETLYF. CDR3 nucleotides: TGTGCCAGCAGTTTAAGGGGGGCCCTAAAAGAGACCCTGTACTTC. This sequence joins TRBV28 and TRBJ2-5; D tentatively reads TRBD1 or TRBD2 (6 bases each). In germline, CDR1 is MDHEN, CDR2 SYDVKM. This CDR3 comprises 15 residues.

This chain connects TRBV6-5 to TRBJ1-1; no reliable D call. Germline assignment: CDR1 MNHEY and CDR2 SVGAGI. With 0 bases removed from V and 2 bases from J, the gap between germline ends came to 10 bases. The CDR3 consists of 15 residues. The CDR3 here is CASSYSGRLNTEAFF. CDR3 nucleotides: TGTGCCAGCAGTTACTCTGGGAGGCTAAACACTGAAGCTTTCTTT.

The chain links TRBV25-1 to TRBJ2-3, with D unresolved. V lost 3 bases to trimming and J lost 4 bases, with 17 bases between them. Germline CDR1 and CDR2: MGHDK and SYGVNS. The CDR3 sequence is 16 residues long. For the CDR3, the DNA is TGTGCCAGCAGTGAGGCAGCCGCTTATCTGCCAGATACGCAGTATTTT. It translates to CASSEAAAYLPDTQYF.

The table lists this clonotype with many counts. The chain links TRBV12-3 or TRBV12-4 to TRBJ2-2, with 7 positions matching TRBD1. The CDR3 consists of 16 residues. With 5 bases clipped from V and 6 bases from J, the junction kept 12 bases outside the gene matches. The CDR3 loop reads CASSPGQWKVAGELFF. CDR3 DNA: TGTGCCAGCAGTCCGGGACAGTGGAAAGTGGCCGGGGAGCTGTTTTTT.

The chain joins TRBV6-5 to TRBJ1-5; maybe TRBD1 (5 bases). With 2 bases removed from V and 5 bases from J, the gap between germline ends came to 13 bases. Germline CDR1 MNHEY, CDR2 SVGAGI. The length of the CDR3 is 15 residues. The CDR3 here is CASSYDGDPDQPQHF. Written as DNA, the CDR3 is TGTGCCAGCAGTTACGATGGGGACCCAGATCAGCCCCAGCATTTT.

The chain couples TRBV6-5 to TRBJ1-6; tentative D call: TRBD1 (5 bases). Between the trimmed V and J ends, which lost 0 bases and 4 bases, there was a span of 7 bases. The length of the CDR3 is 15 residues. Germline V lookup: CDR1 MNHEY, CDR2 SVGAGI. CDR3 coding DNA: TGTGCCAGCAGTTACTCCGGGGCTTATAATTCACCCCTCCACTTT. Encoded protein: CASSYSGAYNSPLHF.

This clonotype was detected a few times. The CDR3 reads CASSLGREAFF. The DNA for the CDR3 is TGTGCCAGCAGTTTGGGCAGGGAAGCTTTCTTT. The J gene is TRBJ1-1, the V gene TRBV12-3 or TRBV12-4; no clear D. The CDR3 is 11 amino acids. Trimming took 3 bases from V and 8 from J, leaving 7 bases between them.

This clonotype was observed a handful of times. This chain uses TRBV20-1 with TRBJ2-2; unclear D gene. Trimming pared 3 bases from V and 8 bases from J, leaving 7 bases between. The CDR3 is 11 amino acids. Germline CDR1 DFQATT, CDR2 SNEGSKA (reference sequence). The CDR3, as DNA: TGCAGTGCTAGCGGCGAAGGGGAGCTGTTTTTT. Protein sequence: CSASGEGELFF.

The chain couples TRBV24-1 to TRBJ2-2; 7 positions agree with TRBD1. Germline CDR1 reads KGHDR; CDR2 reads SFDVKD. The CDR3 has 18 amino acids. V gave up 5 bases and J gave up 3 bases; unmatched junction bases: 14. The CDR3, as DNA: TGTGCCACCAGTGGCTTGAGACGAACAGGGGCGGACACCGGGGAGCTGTTTTTT. As protein: CATSGLRRTGADTGELFF.